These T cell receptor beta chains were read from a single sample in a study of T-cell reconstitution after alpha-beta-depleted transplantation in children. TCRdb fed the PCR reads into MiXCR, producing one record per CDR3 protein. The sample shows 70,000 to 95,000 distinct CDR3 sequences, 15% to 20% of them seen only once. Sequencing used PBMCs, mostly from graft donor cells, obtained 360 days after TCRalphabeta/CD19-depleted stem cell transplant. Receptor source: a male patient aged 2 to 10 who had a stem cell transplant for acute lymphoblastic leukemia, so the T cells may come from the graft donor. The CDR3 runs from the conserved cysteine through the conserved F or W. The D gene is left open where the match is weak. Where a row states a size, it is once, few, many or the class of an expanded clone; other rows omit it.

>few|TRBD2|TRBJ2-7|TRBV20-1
CSASTGTSGPEQYF
TGCAGTGCTAGTACCGGGACTAGCGGCCCCGAGCAGTACTTC
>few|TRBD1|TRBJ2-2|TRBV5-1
CASSIGTGPTGELFF
TGCGCCAGCAGCATAGGGACAGGGCCGACCGGGGAGCTGTTTTTT
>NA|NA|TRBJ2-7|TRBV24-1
CATSDRLADPYEQYF
TGTGCCACCAGTGATCGTTTAGCGGACCCCTACGAGCAGTACTTC
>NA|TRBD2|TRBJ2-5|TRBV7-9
CASSLGLAGWRETQYF
TGTGCCAGCAGCCTCGGACTAGCGGGATGGCGGGAGACCCAGTACTTC
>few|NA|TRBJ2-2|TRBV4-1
CASSHGVRTGELFF
TGCGCCAGCAGCCACGGGGTGCGGACCGGGGAGCTGTTTTTT
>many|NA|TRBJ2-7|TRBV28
CASQAPGNYEQYF
TGTGCCAGCCAAGCGCCGGGAAACTACGAGCAGTACTTC
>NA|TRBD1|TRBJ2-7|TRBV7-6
CASSLASGQGYEQYF
TGTGCCAGCAGCTTAGCCTCGGGACAGGGTTACGAGCAGTACTTC
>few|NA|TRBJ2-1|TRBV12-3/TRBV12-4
CASSLGGPSYNEQFF
TGTGCCAGCAGTTTGGGGGGGCCGTCCTACAATGAGCAGTTCTTC
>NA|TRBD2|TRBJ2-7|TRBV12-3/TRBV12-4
CASSPPTSDSSYEQYF
TGTGCCAGCAGCCCCCCTACTAGCGATAGCTCCTACGAGCAGTACTTC
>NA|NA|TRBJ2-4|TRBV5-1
CASSRDAGRNIQYF
TGCGCCAGCAGCCGGGACGCAGGGCGAAACATTCAGTACTTC
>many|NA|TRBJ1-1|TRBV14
CASNGITEAFF
TGTGCCAGCAACGGTATCACTGAAGCTTTCTTT
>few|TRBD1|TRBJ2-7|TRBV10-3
CATAGGEQYF
TGTGCCACCGCAGGGGGCGAGCAGTACTTC
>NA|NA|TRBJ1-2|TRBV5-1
CASSLASGFDYGYTF
TGCGCCAGCAGCTTGGCCTCAGGATTCGACTATGGCTACACCTTC
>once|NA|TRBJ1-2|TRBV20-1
CCAWGQQAPGYGYTF
NA
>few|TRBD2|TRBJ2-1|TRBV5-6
CASSLVRLAGYNEQFF
TGTGCCAGCAGCTTGGTAAGGCTAGCGGGCTACAATGAGCAGTTCTTC
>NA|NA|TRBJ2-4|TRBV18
CASSAGQLLAKNIQYF
TGTGCCAGCTCAGCGGGACAGCTACTAGCCAAAAACATTCAGTACTTC
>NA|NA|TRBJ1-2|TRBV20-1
CSAAGINYGYTF
TGCAGTGCTGCAGGGATTAACTATGGCTACACCTTC
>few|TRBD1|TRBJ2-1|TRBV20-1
CSARDHRGARGYNEQFF
TGCAGTGCTAGGGACCACAGGGGAGCCAGAGGGTACAATGAGCAGTTCTTC
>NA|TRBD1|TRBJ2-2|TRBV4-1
CASSHTGQGNTGELFF
TGCGCCAGCAGCCATACGGGACAGGGCAACACCGGGGAGCTGTTTTTT
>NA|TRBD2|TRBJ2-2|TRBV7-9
CASTLWGSGSNGELFF
TGTGCCAGCACCCTTTGGGGTAGCGGGAGTAACGGGGAGCTGTTTTTT
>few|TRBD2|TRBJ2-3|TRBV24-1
CATSLGLAGTDTQYF
TGTGCCACCAGTCTCGGACTAGCGGGAACAGATACGCAGTATTTT
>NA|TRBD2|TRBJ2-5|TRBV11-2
CASSLGASGRLKETQYF
TGTGCCAGCAGCTTAGGAGCTAGCGGGAGATTAAAAGAGACCCAGTACTTC
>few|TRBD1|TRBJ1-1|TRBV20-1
CSARDHPWTGNTEAFF
TGCAGTGCTAGAGATCACCCATGGACAGGGAACACTGAAGCTTTCTTT
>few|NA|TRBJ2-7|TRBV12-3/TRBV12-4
CASSPGLPYSYEQYF
TGTGCCAGCAGTCCTGGACTACCCTATTCCTACGAGCAGTACTTC
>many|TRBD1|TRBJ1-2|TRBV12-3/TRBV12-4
CASSPGQVINYGYTF
TGTGCCAGCAGTCCAGGACAGGTGATCAACTATGGCTACACCTTC
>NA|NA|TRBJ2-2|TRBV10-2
CASNEGTYVAGELFF
TGCGCCAGCAATGAGGGGACCTATGTCGCCGGGGAGCTGTTTTTT
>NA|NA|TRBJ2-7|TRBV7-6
CASSPGYQSSYEQYF
TGTGCCAGCAGCCCCGGCTACCAAAGCTCCTACGAGCAGTACTTC
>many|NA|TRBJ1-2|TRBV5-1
CASSAQDGYGYTF
TGCGCCAGCAGCGCACAGGACGGGTATGGCTACACCTTC
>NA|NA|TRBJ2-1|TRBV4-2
CASSQEGRSNEQFF
TGTGCCAGCAGCCAAGAAGGCCGAAGCAATGAGCAGTTCTTC
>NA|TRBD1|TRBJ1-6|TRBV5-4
CASSRGPGQGGNSPLHF
TGTGCCAGCAGCCGCGGTCCTGGACAGGGAGGCAATTCACCCCTCCACTTT
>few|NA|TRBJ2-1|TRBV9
CASSVASGKGYNEQFF
TGTGCCAGCAGCGTAGCTTCCGGGAAGGGATACAATGAGCAGTTCTTC
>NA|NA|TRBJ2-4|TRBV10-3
CAIRGTLAKNIQYF
TGTGCCATCAGGGGGACACTAGCCAAAAACATTCAGTACTTC
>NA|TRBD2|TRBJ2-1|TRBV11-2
CASNPERGGGPFHEQFF
TGTGCCAGCAACCCCGAGCGGGGGGGAGGGCCTTTCCATGAGCAGTTCTTC
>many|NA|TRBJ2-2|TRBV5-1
CASKGGVGTGELFF
TGCGCCAGCAAAGGGGGAGTCGGTACCGGGGAGCTGTTTTTT
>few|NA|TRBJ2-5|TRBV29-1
CSANPGLEETQYF
TGCAGCGCCAATCCGGGCCTGGAGGAGACCCAGTACTTC
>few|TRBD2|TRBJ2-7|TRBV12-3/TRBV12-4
CASTTGLAGVNEQYF
TGTGCCAGCACAACGGGACTAGCGGGAGTTAACGAGCAGTACTTC
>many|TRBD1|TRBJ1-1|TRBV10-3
CAISDHRGNTEAFF
TGTGCCATCAGTGATCACAGGGGGAACACTGAAGCTTTCTTT
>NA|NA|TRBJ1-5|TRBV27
CASSGRAPNQPQHF
TGTGCCAGCAGTGGTCGGGCACCCAATCAGCCCCAGCATTTT
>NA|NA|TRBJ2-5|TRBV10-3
CAISASAGETQYF
TGTGCCATCAGTGCGTCGGCCGGAGAGACCCAGTACTTC
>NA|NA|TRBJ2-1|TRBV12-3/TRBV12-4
CASSPNWYNEQFF
TGTGCCAGCAGCCCAAATTGGTACAATGAGCAGTTCTTC
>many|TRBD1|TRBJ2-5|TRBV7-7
CASSLAGGVETQYF
TGTGCTAGCAGCTTAGCAGGGGGCGTTGAGACCCAGTACTTC